This record concerns one T cell receptor (beta chain) sequence. The treatment is: about 20 received Ad26.COV2.S at low or high dose, single or two shots; several received placebo; per-sample allocation not given. Day 63 following the first vaccine or placebo injection was when the samples were taken. Data came from immunoSEQ multiplex PCR; TCRdb stores just in-frame clones and leaves some out. This table holds around 450,000 clones, about 88% found once. V lost 7 bases to trimming and J lost 3 bases; unmatched junction nucleotides: 4. The CDR3 has 14 residues. CDR1 is SGHTA and CDR2 is FQGNSA in the germline V gene. This sample is drawn from a study of Ad26.COV2.S vaccination and SARS-CoV-2 variants. Study-level information: Once, or twice with 56 days between doses, Ad26.COV2.S was given intramuscularly.

Sequences were derived from peripheral blood, sampled in a trial of Ad26.COV2.S vaccine versus placebo. The source of this sequence is a person between 18 and 60 years old who received the Ad26.COV2.S COVID-19 vaccine or a placebo. The chain links TRBV7-2 to TRBJ2-1; 9 nucleotides align to TRBD2. CDR3 sequence: CASKAGGNYNEQFF. The CDR3 nucleotides are TGTGCCAGCAAAGCGGGAGGAAACTACAATGAGCAGTTCTTC.